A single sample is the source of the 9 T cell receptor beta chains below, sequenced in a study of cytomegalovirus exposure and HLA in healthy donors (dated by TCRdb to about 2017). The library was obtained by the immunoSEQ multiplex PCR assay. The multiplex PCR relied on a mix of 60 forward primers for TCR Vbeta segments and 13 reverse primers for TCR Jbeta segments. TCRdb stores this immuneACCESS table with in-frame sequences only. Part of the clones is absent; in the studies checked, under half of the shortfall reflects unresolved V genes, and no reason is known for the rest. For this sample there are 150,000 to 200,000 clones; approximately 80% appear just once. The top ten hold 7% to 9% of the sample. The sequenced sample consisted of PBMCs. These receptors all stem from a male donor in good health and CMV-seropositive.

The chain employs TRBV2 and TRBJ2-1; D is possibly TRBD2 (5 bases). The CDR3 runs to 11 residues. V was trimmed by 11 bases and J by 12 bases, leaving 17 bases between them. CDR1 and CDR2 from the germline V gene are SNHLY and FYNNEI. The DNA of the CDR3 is TGTGCCTCTAAGCGAGGGCAGATGCAGTTCTTC. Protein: CASKRGQMQFF.

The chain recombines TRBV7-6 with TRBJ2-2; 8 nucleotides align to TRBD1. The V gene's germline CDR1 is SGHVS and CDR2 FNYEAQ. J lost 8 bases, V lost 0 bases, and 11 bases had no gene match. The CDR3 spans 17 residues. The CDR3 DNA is TGTGCCAGCAGCTTAGCATTTGTTCGACAGGGGCTGGGGGAGCTGTTTTTT. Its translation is CASSLAFVRQGLGELFF. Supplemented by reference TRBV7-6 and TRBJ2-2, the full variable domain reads GAGVSQSPRYKVTKRGQDVALRCDPISGHVSLYWYRQALGQGPEFLTYFNYEAQQDKSGLPNDRFSAERPEGSISTLTIQRTEQRDSAMYRCASSLAFVRQGLGELFFGEGSRLTVL.

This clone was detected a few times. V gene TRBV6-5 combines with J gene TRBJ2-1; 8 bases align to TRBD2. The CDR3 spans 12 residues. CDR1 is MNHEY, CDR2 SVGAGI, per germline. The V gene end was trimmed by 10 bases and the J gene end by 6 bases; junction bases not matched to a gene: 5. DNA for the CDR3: TGTGCCACCCTAGCGGGTCCCAATGAGCAGTTCTTC. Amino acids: CATLAGPNEQFF.

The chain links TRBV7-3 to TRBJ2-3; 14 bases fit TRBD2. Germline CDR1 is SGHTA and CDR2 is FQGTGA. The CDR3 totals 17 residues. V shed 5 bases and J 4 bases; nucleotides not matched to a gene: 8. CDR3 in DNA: TGTGCCAGCAGCCAAGGGCCGGGACTAGCGGGGGCAGATACGCAGTATTTT. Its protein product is CASSQGPGLAGADTQYF.

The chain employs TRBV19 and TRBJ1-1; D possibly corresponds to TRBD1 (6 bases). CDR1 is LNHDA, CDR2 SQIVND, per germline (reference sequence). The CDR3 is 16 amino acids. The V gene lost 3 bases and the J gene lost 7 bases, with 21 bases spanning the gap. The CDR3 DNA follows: TGTGCCAGTAGTATGATGGGGGCCCGGGGTGGAAATGAAGCTTTCTTT. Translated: CASSMMGARGGNEAFF.

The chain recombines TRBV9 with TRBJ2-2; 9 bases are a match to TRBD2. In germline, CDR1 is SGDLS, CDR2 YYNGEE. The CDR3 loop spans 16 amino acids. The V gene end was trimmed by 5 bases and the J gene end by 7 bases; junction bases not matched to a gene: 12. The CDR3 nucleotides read TGTGCCAGCAGGCGCGGCGGGGGGGCCGGTAGCGGGGAGCTGTTTTTT. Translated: CASRRGGGAGSGELFF.

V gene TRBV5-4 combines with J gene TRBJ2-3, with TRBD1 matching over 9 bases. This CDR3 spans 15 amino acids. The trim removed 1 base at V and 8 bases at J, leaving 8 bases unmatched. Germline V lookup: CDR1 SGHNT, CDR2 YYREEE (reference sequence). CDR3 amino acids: CASSLSGQGMGTQYF. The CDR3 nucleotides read TGTGCCAGCAGCTTGTCGGGACAGGGCATGGGTACGCAGTATTTT.

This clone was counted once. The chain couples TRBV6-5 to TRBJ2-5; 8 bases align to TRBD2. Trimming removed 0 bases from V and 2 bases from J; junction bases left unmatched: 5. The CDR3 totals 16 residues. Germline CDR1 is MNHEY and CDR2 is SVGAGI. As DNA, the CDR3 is TGTGCCAGCAGTTACTCTTTGCGGGGGGCACAAGAGACCCAGTACTTC. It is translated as CASSYSLRGAQETQYF.

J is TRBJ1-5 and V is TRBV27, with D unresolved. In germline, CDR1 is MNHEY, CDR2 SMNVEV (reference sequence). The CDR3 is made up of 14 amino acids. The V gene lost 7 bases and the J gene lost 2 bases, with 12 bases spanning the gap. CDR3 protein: CASTRLGGNQPQHF. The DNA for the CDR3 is TGTGCCAGCACCCGCTTAGGAGGCAATCAGCCCCAGCATTTT.